There are a few counts of the clone carrying this T cell receptor (beta chain). Its antigen is unidentified. The data belong to a study of early T cells in non-severe SARS-CoV-2 infection. General study results and limits: Matching with VDJdb favored anti-spike CD8 responses (missing private and CD4 specificities).

MiXCR, applied by TCRdb to the 5' RACE reads, yields one record per CDR3 protein. The data hold about 62,000 distinct CDR3 sequences, with 8.5% to 9.5% observed a single time. CDR1 is MNHEY and CDR2 is SMNVEV in the germline V gene (reference sequence). V lost 5 bases to trimming and J lost 0 bases; unmatched junction nucleotides: 7. This CDR3 region has 17 residues. The clonotype was recovered from an adult who was a healthcare worker with PCR-confirmed SARS-CoV-2 infection or an uninfected control (not recorded which). The chain combines TRBV27 with TRBJ2-6, with TRBD1 matching 7 bases. Source material: whole blood. CDR3: CASSRDSLSSGANVLTF. The CDR3, as DNA: TGTGCCAGCAGTAGGGACAGTTTGAGCTCTGGGGCCAACGTCCTGACTTTC.